These 20 T cell receptor beta chains share one sample of origin, sequenced in a study of tumor-infiltrating lymphocytes in primary liver carcinoma. Co-extracted RNA and DNA came from approximately 20-30 mg of unsorted bulk tissue. With 400 to 550 ng total RNA as template and a constant-region primer, TCR beta cDNA was made. Three nested multiplex PCR rounds of slightly modified ARM-PCR generated TCR beta libraries. Each of the first two PCR rounds ran roughly 9 cycles with TRBV1-TRBV30 forward and C-beta reverse primers. TCRdb redid the calling of the multiplex PCR reads with MiXCR, one entry per CDR3 protein. The sample holds more than 95,000 distinct CDR3 sequences, approximately 82% seen once. The material sequenced was liver tumor tissue from sampling region 3. Subset defined: tumor region T3, left-lateral pole. These receptors came from a man between 40 and 49 years old with primary liver carcinoma and hepatitis B virus infection.

About this clonotype itself: Since a much larger clone is just one base distant, this may be a read error. The chain employs TRBV12-3 or TRBV12-4 and TRBJ2-1; no clear D. CDR3 length: 11 amino acids. CDR3 in DNA: TGTGTCAGCAGTTTAATGGTTGAGCAGTTCTTC. This encodes CVSSLMVEQFF.

On this clonotype: One end of the junction varies from germline; a read error may be responsible. This chain links TRBV29-1 with TRBJ1-3; possibly TRBD1 for D (6 bases). CDR1 and CDR2 from the germline V gene are SQVTM and ANQGSEA. The CDR3 runs to 12 residues. The CDR3 DNA is TGCAGTGGTACAGGGAATGGAAGCACCATATATTTT. Residues: CSGTGNGSTIYF.

This clonotype appeared once. The V gene is TRBV5-1, the J gene TRBJ2-1, with 7 bases fitting TRBD2. CDR1 is SGHRS and CDR2 is YFSETQ in the germline V gene. The CDR3 has 14 amino acids. J gave up 10 bases and V 6 bases, and 13 bases lay outside the gene matches. CDR3 amino acids: CASIATGLPGEQFF. Here the CDR3 DNA reads TGCGCCAGCATCGCAACGGGACTACCGGGGGAGCAGTTCTTC.

The chain recombines TRBV6-6 with TRBJ1-5, with no clear D. The V end was cut by 8 bases, the J end by 2 bases, with 13 bases between. In germline, CDR1 is MNHNY, CDR2 SVGAGI (reference sequence). The CDR3 spans 14 residues. In nucleotides, the CDR3 is TGTGCCAGCTGTTTCGGCAGCGGCAATCAGCCCCAGCATTTT. Translated: CASCFGSGNQPQHF.

This clonotype was counted at least ten times. The chain links TRBV29-1 to TRBJ1-2; D is undetermined. CDR1 is SQVTM and CDR2 is ANQGSEA in the germline V gene. Trimming took off 1 base at V and 7 bases at J, with 16 bases between the two ends. This CDR3 has 14 amino acids. The CDR3: CSVEVDGPGIGYTF. The CDR3 region has the DNA TGCAGCGTTGAAGTCGACGGACCCGGTATTGGCTACACCTTC.

The chain employs TRBV29-1 and TRBJ2-3; 12 positions agree with TRBD2. J was trimmed by 12 bases and V by 1 base; bases with no gene match: 14. CDR1 and CDR2 (germline): SQVTM, ANQGSEA. The CDR3 is 16 amino acids. Here the CDR3 reads CSVEGTSGTSAETQYF. The CDR3 DNA reads TGCAGCGTTGAAGGGACTAGCGGGACCAGCGCAGAAACTCAGTATTTT.

A note on this clonotype: Because the CDR3 is missing its conserved closing phenylalanine or tryptophan, this is likely a read error. The chain links TRBV5-1 to TRBJ2-1; D unclear. Trimming took 4 bases from V and 6 from J, leaving 26 bases between them. This CDR3 contains 18 residues. CDR1 and CDR2 from the germline V gene are SGHRS and YFSETQ. The CDR3 protein is CASSDRLMLMDGANEQFS. The CDR3 DNA reads TGCGCCAGCAGCGACCGCTTGATGCTAATGGACGGCGCCAATGAGCAGTTCTCC.

About this clonotype: A read error may account for a junction end that differs from germline. This chain joins TRBV7-8 and TRBJ1-1, with D unclear. Germline CDR1 SGHVS, CDR2 FQNEAQ. The CDR3 has 13 residues. In DNA, the CDR3 is TGCGCCAGGAGCTTAGAGGAGAGCCTAGGGGCTTTCTTT. This codes for CARSLEESLGAFF.

Notes on this clonotype: A read error may account for a junction end that differs from germline. The gene calls are TRBV11-2 and TRBJ2-3; the match to TRBD1 covers 7 bases. From germline, CDR1 is SGHAT and CDR2 FQNNGV. The CDR3 contains 16 residues. CDR3 amino acids: CVSSLEIQGGTDTQYF. In nucleotides, the CDR3 is TGTGTCAGCAGCTTAGAAATTCAGGGGGGCACAGATACGCAGTATTTT. The entire variable domain, with the rest obtained from reference TRBV11-2 and TRBJ2-3, is as follows: EAGVAQSPRYKIIEKRQSVAFWCNPISGHATLYWYQQILGQGPKLLIQFQNNGVVDDSQLPKDRFSAERLKGVDSTLKIQPAKLEDSAVYLCVSSLEIQGGTDTQYFGPGTRLTVL.

About this clonotype: The junction shows a germline mismatch at one end, possibly a read error. The rearrangement uses TRBV4-1 and TRBJ2-1; TRBD2 might be the D (5 bases). The CDR3 loop spans 15 amino acids. CDR1 and CDR2 from the germline V gene are MGHRA and YSYEKL. CDR3 sequence (DNA): TGCGCCAGCAGCTCTCTCAGCGGTATTCACAATGGGCAGTTCTTC. This translates into CASSSLSGIHNGQFF.

Concerning this clonotype itself: The conserved phenylalanine or tryptophan is not found at the CDR3 terminus, so this likely reflects a read error. The chain recombines TRBV5-5 with TRBJ1-4, with 10 positions matching TRBD1. CDR1 and CDR2 (germline): SGHKS, YYEKEE (reference sequence). Trimming at V came to 4 bases and at J to 10 bases, leaving 10 bases not matched to a gene. The CDR3 is 15 amino acids. The CDR3 sequence: CASSTDGTGDGKLFL. The DNA of the CDR3 is TGTGCCAGCAGCACCGACGGGACAGGGGATGGAAAACTGTTTCTT.

The V call is TRBV6-1, the J call TRBJ2-5, with a weak D call TRBD1 (6 bases). The CDR3 sequence is 13 residues long. CDR1 and CDR2 (germline): MNHNS, SASEGT. Trimming removed 4 bases at V and 5 bases at J, with 11 bases between. The CDR3 DNA follows: TGTGCCAGCAGTGTAGGGGGTGCGGAGACCCAGTACTTC. Translated: CASSVGGAETQYF.

In regard to this clonotype: The CDR3 ends on some other residue instead of the conserved phenylalanine or tryptophan, so this is likely a read error. V and J are TRBV6-1 and TRBJ2-1; possibly TRBD2 for D (5 bases). V was pared by 8 bases and J by 1 base, with 15 bases between. Germline values: CDR1 MNHNS, CDR2 SASEGT. This CDR3 comprises 15 residues. CDR3 protein: CASSRGWESYNEQFL. CDR3 DNA sequence: TGTGCCAGCTCCCGCGGGTGGGAGTCCTACAATGAGCAGTTCTTA.

The table lists this clonotype with many counts. V usage is TRBV6-5 and J usage is TRBJ1-4, with D hard to call. Trimming removed 5 bases from V and 2 bases from J, with 12 bases in between. The CDR3 totals 15 residues. CDR1 is MNHEY, CDR2 SVGAGI, per germline. The CDR3 loop reads CASSPAAGTNEKLFF. The DNA for the CDR3 is TGTGCCAGCAGTCCCGCAGCGGGCACTAATGAAAAACTGTTTTTT.

As to this clonotype: A read error may explain this, as a much larger clone is one base away. This sequence joins TRBV2 and TRBJ2-1, with D tentatively TRBD1 (6 bases). CDR1 and CDR2 (germline): SNHLY, FYNNEI. This CDR3 contains 14 residues. The CDR3 reads CASGEQGPSNEQFF. The CDR3 nucleotides read TGTGCCAGCGGTGAACAGGGACCTTCCAATGAGCAGTTCTTC.

Of note for this clonotype: A read error may be the cause here, since a much bigger clone is one base away. This chain links TRBV7-2 with TRBJ2-4; 7 bases line up with TRBD1. CDR3 size: 17 residues. The J segment lost 0 bases and the V segment lost 4 bases, leaving 9 bases of the junction unmatched. Germline CDR1 and CDR2: SGHTA and FQGNSA. The CDR3 protein is CASSSYRGSIAKNIQYF. DNA for the CDR3: TGTGCCAGCAGCTCTTACAGGGGAAGCATAGCCAAAAACATTCAGTACTTC.

Of note for this clonotype: This likely comes from a read error, as the CDR3 has no conserved phenylalanine or tryptophan at its end. No DNA is shown, since the ends of the CDR3 on it are uncertain; the CDR3 is the one TCRdb lists. V usage is TRBV11-2 and J usage is TRBJ2-5; the listed D gene, TRBD1, was not tested against the DNA. The CDR3 sequence runs 13 residues, both termini included. Germline values: CDR1 SGHAT, CDR2 FQNNGV. The CDR3 sequence: CASSAGLGETEFL.

This CDR3 reads CTGRIIGDEAFF. In DNA form, the CDR3 reads TGTACCGGCAGGATCATAGGGGATGAAGCTTTCTTT. V is TRBV28 and J is TRBJ1-1, with TRBD1 as a possible D gene (5 bases). CDR1 is MDHEN, CDR2 SYDVKM, per germline. This CDR3 has 12 residues.

As regards this clonotype: The junction differs from germline at one of its ends, possibly a read error. The V and J genes are TRBV5-1 and TRBJ2-1, with D perhaps matching TRBD1 (6 bases). The germline V gene has CDR1 SGHRS and CDR2 YFSETQ. The CDR3 sequence is 13 residues long. The CDR3 loop reads CAISLGGDNELFF. The CDR3 coding sequence is TGCGCCATCAGCTTAGGTGGGGACAATGAGCTGTTCTTC. Filled out from reference TRBV5-1 and TRBJ2-1, the complete variable domain reads KAGVTQTPRYLIKTRGQQVTLSCSPISGHRSVSWYQQTPGQGLQFLFEYFSETQRNKGNFPGRFSGRQFSNSRSEMNVSTLELGDSALYLCAISLGGDNELFFGPGTRLTVL.

With regard to this clonotype: The conserved closing phenylalanine or tryptophan is absent in this CDR3, likely reflecting a read error. The chain recombines TRBV5-4 with TRBJ2-2, with TRBD2 identical over 7 bases. CDR1 is SGHNT, CDR2 YYREEE, per germline (reference sequence). The CDR3 is 15 residues long. CDR3 sequence: CASSWDYFNIGELFL. The CDR3 coding sequence is TGTGCCAGCAGCTGGGACTACTTCAACATCGGGGAGCTGTTTCTT.